These T cell receptor beta chains were read from a single sample in a study of shared clonotypes between healthy human individuals. Sequenced by immunoSEQ multiplex PCR; TCRdb stores in-frame clones only, minus some. The table lists around 980,000 clones, more than 75% of them singletons. The sample consisted of memory CD4+ T cells from PBMCs. These receptor sequences come from a man aged 18 to 30 in good health. Some clones in this sample may be carry-over from other donors' samples. CDR3s include the opening cysteine and the closing phenylalanine or tryptophan. Each record gives: J gene, D gene, V gene, clone size, CDR3 protein, CDR3 DNA. D genes are given only for firm matches. Clone size is not always given. Where it is, it says once, few, many or a class for expanded clones.

TRBJ1-1,TRBD1,TRBV7-8,.,CASSLGGQGRGAFF,TGTGCCAGCAGCTTAGGCGGGCAGGGCAGGGGGGCTTTCTTT
TRBJ1-1,.,TRBV5-1,.,CASSTGTVNTEAFF,TGCGCCAGCAGCACCGGGACGGTGAACACTGAAGCTTTCTTT
TRBJ2-3,.,TRBV27,many,CASSLLQGNADTQYF,TGTGCCAGCAGTTTATTACAGGGAAACGCAGATACGCAGTATTTT
TRBJ2-7,.,TRBV19,many,CASSMYGEQYF,TGTGCCAGTAGTATGTACGGCGAGCAGTACTTC
TRBJ1-1,.,TRBV5-4,.,CASSLNVASGPEAFF,TGTGCCAGCAGCTTGAACGTGGCGTCGGGGCCTGAAGCTTTCTTT
TRBJ1-4,.,TRBV5-1,many,CASSLTSGESEKLFF,TGCGCCAGCAGCCTGACGAGCGGGGAGTCCGAAAAACTGTTTTTT
TRBJ2-2,.,TRBV28,.,CASRRGPTGELFF,TGTGCCAGCAGGAGGGGTCCCACCGGGGAGCTGTTTTTT
TRBJ1-3,TRBD1,TRBV9,once,CASSVGPWQGEGNTIYF,TGTGCCAGCAGCGTAGGGCCGTGGCAGGGGGAGGGAAACACCATATATTTT
TRBJ2-2,TRBD1,TRBV7-3,.,CASSGTANTGELFF,TGTGCCAGCAGCGGGACAGCCAACACCGGGGAGCTGTTTTTT
TRBJ1-1,.,TRBV28,.,CASSLLAETTEAFF,TGTGCCAGCAGTTTATTGGCAGAAACTACTGAAGCTTTCTTT
TRBJ1-1,.,TRBV7-3,.,CASSLKVATEAFF,TGTGCCAGCAGCTTGAAGGTAGCCACTGAAGCTTTCTTT
TRBJ2-2,TRBD1,TRBV7-9,.,CASSLGRQGGAGELFF,TGTGCCAGCAGCTTAGGTCGACAGGGGGGCGCCGGGGAGCTGTTTTTT
TRBJ1-5,TRBD1,TRBV19,.,CASSPLTGGDSQPQHF,TGTGCCAGTAGTCCCCTGACAGGGGGGGATTCTCAGCCCCAGCATTTT
TRBJ2-7,TRBD1,TRBV14,.,CASSRFAGTGKNEQYF,TGTGCCAGCAGCCGATTTGCCGGGACAGGGAAAAACGAGCAGTACTTC
TRBJ1-1,.,TRBV28,.,CASSLWAEGWVGTEAFF,TGTGCCAGCAGTTTATGGGCGGAGGGTTGGGTGGGCACTGAAGCTTTCTTT
TRBJ1-2,.,TRBV7-2,.,CASSLEQGNYGYTF,TGTGCCAGCAGCTTAGAACAGGGTAACTATGGCTACACCTTC
TRBJ2-1,.,TRBV18,.,CASSVTRGDNEQFF,TGTGCCAGCTCAGTCACCCGGGGCGACAATGAGCAGTTCTTC
TRBJ1-1,.,TRBV5-1,.,CASRSVTGMISEAFF,TGCGCCAGCAGATCGGTCACAGGGATGATCTCTGAAGCTTTCTTT
TRBJ2-5,.,TRBV10-1,.,CASSELRGEETQYF,TGCGCCAGCAGTGAGCTAAGGGGAGAAGAGACCCAGTACTTC
TRBJ1-4,TRBD1,TRBV10-3,.,CAINRGPNEKLFF,TGTGCCATCAACAGGGGCCCAAATGAAAAACTGTTTTTT
TRBJ2-1,.,TRBV30,.,CAWTIYNEQFF,TGTGCCTGGACAATCTACAATGAGCAGTTCTTC
TRBJ1-4,.,TRBV28,once,CASSLFGAISNEKLFF,TGTGCCAGCAGTTTATTCGGGGCAATCAGCAATGAAAAACTGTTTTTT
TRBJ2-7,TRBD1,TRBV5-1,once,CASSLAPDRLYEQYF,TGCGCCAGCAGCTTGGCCCCGGACAGGCTCTACGAGCAGTACTTC
TRBJ2-3,.,TRBV7-2,.,CASSPAGPDTQYF,TGTGCCAGCAGCCCTGCGGGGCCCGATACGCAGTATTTT
TRBJ2-2,.,TRBV28,.,CASSLRQRNTGELFF,TGTGCCAGCAGTTTGAGGCAGAGGAACACCGGGGAGCTGTTTTTT
TRBJ2-5,.,TRBV21-1,.,CASSHKGLAGKYQETQYF,TGTGCCAGCAGCCACAAGGGACTAGCGGGAAAGTACCAAGAGACCCAGTACTTC
TRBJ2-7,TRBD2,TRBV28,.,CASTGGSLYEQYF,TGTGCCAGTACCGGGGGGTCACTCTACGAGCAGTACTTC
TRBJ2-1,TRBD2,TRBV6-6,.,CASSYSAGGNGEQFF,TGTGCCAGCAGTTACTCCGCGGGAGGTAACGGTGAGCAGTTCTTC
TRBJ1-4,.,TRBV11-2,.,CASSSTLGWTNEKLFF,TGTGCCAGCAGCTCTACTCTGGGGTGGACTAATGAAAAACTGTTTTTT